This T cell receptor beta chain was sequenced in a study of identical twins. General study points: Cord blood beta clonotypes present at high abundance carried fewer insertions; no such pattern appeared in memory repertoires.

Everyone who donated was a healthy Caucasian. After template switching added a universal primer site, the resulting cDNA carried unique molecular identifiers. Each CDR3 protein gets one entry after TCRdb re-called the 5' RACE reads with MiXCR. The table records some 760,000 distinct CDR3 sequences, around a sixth of them present only once. Remarks on this clonotype: No antigen is known for it.

The CDR3 has 15 amino acids. CDR1 is SGHVS, CDR2 FQNEAQ, per germline. V was shortened by 3 bases and J by 2 bases, with 14 bases between the two germline ends. The data also belong to a second study, concerning T cells expressing NK-cell markers. That work contributes: According to the study, TCR beta repertoires originated from sorted CD3+CD56+NKG2C+, CD3+CD56+NKG2C- and CD3+CD56-NKG2C+ T cells.

The material sequenced was PBMCs. The clonotype was recovered from a woman aged 18-29 years in good health. The J gene is TRBJ2-7, the V gene TRBV7-8, with D possibly matching TRBD2 (6 bases). As DNA, the CDR3 is TGTGCCAGCAGCTTGGGAGCGGGTGAAACCTACGAGCAGTACTTC. This translates into CASSLGAGETYEQYF.